Listed here are 5 T cell receptor beta chains from one sample, sequenced in a study of STAT5B mutations in CD4+ large granular lymphocyte leukemia. The table came from immunoSEQ multiplex PCR; TCRdb's copy has only in-frame clones and leaves some out. The sample holds some 28,000 clones, about 77% seen once. Material for sequencing was CD4+ T cells from blood buffy coats. The receptor source for this set is a human donor in good health.

The genes are TRBV7-2 and TRBJ2-3; 8 nucleotides align to TRBD2. Germline CDR1 and CDR2: SGHTA and FQGNSA. V was clipped by 6 bases and J by 4 bases; unmatched bases: 6. This CDR3 contains 14 residues. CDR3 DNA sequence: TGTGCCAGCAGGAGCGGGAGCGTCCCAGATACGCAGTATTTT. This encodes CASRSGSVPDTQYF.

The V call is TRBV14, the J call TRBJ1-2; D uncertain. Germline loops: CDR1 SGHDN, CDR2 FVKESK. The CDR3 runs 13 residues. Trimming took 1 base from V and 5 from J, leaving 8 bases between them. In nucleotides, the CDR3 is TGTGCCAGCAGCCAAGGTTACCGATATGGCTACACCTTC. It encodes CASSQGYRYGYTF.

The rearrangement uses TRBV6-1 and TRBJ1-5; 9 bases are shared with TRBD1. The V gene end was trimmed by 7 bases and the J gene end by 3 bases; junction bases not matched to a gene: 4. The CDR3 covers 14 residues. CDR1 MNHNS and CDR2 SASEGT come from the germline V gene. CDR3 sequence (DNA): TGTGCCAGCACGGGACAGGGTTTCAATCAGCCCCAGCATTTT. Translating gives CASTGQGFNQPQHF.

Note on this clone: At one end, the junction sequence differs from germline, possibly due to a read error. This rearrangement joins TRBV7-7 to TRBJ2-1, with TRBD2 identical over 13 bases. The CDR3 loop spans 17 amino acids. Germline CDR1 and CDR2: SSHAT and FNYEAQ (reference sequence). CDR3: CASSSARTSGSLNEQFF. As DNA, the CDR3 is TGTGCTAGCAGCTCGGCCCGGACTAGCGGGAGCCTAAATGAGCAGTTCTTC.

The rearrangement joins TRBV4-3 to TRBJ2-5, with no clear D. This CDR3 has 15 amino acids. V dropped 1 base and J dropped 0 bases, with 9 bases sitting between them. Germline V gene lookup returns CDR1 LGHNA and CDR2 YSLEER. The CDR3 DNA reads TGCGCCAGCAGCCAAGGAGCCCTGTACCAAGAGACCCAGTACTTC. Residues: CASSQGALYQETQYF.